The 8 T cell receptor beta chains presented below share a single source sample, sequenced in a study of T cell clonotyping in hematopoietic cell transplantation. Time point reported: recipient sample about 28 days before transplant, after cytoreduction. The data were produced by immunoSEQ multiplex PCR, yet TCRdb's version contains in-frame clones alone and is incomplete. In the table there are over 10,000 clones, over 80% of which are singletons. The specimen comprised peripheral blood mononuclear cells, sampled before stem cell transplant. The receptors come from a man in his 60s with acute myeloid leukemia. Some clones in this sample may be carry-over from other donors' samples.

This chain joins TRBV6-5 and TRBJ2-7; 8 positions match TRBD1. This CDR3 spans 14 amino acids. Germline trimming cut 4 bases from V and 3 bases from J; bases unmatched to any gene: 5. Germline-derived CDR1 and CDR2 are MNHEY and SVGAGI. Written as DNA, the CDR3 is TGTGCCAGCAGTTCCGGGACAGGAGTCTACGAGCAGTACTTC. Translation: CASSSGTGVYEQYF.

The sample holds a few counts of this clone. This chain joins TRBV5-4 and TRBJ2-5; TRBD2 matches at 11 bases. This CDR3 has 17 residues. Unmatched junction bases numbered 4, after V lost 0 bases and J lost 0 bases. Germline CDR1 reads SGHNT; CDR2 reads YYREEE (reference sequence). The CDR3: CASSLGLAGLYQETQYF. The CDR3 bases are TGTGCCAGCAGCTTGGGACTAGCGGGGTTGTACCAAGAGACCCAGTACTTC.

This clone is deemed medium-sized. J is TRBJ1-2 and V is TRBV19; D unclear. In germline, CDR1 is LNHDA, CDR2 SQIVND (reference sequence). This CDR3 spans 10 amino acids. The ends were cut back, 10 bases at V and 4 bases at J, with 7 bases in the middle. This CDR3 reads CATEAYGYTF. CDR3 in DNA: TGTGCCACTGAGGCCTATGGCTACACCTTC.

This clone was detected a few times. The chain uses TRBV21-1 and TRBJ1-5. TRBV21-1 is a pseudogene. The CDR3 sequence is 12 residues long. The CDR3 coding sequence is TGTGCCAGCAGCAAGGGGGATCAGCCCCAGCATTTT. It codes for CASSKGDQPQHF.

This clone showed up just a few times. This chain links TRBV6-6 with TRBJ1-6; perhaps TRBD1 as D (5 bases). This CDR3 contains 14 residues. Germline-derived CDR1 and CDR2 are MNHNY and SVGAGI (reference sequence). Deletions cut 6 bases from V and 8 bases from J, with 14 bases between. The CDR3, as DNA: TGTGCCAGCAGCCAACAGGTTGGGGATTCACCCCTCCACTTT. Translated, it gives CASSQQVGDSPLHF.

CDR3 amino acids: CASSLGGAAEQYF. CDR3 DNA sequence: TGTGCCAGCAGCCTCGGGGGAGCGGCCGAGCAGTACTTC. The chain joins TRBV14 to TRBJ2-7, with D perhaps matching TRBD2 (6 bases). Per the germline V gene, CDR1 is SGHDN and CDR2 is FVKESK. The length of the CDR3 is 13 residues. V gave up 4 bases and J gave up 6 bases, with 13 bases separating them.

The CDR3 here is CASSLGRGRSYEKLFF. DNA of the CDR3: TGTGCCAGCAGTTTAGGGAGGGGGCGTAGTTATGAAAAACTGTTTTTT. The chain is built from TRBV27 and TRBJ1-4; 7 nucleotides match TRBD1. The CDR3 loop spans 16 amino acids. Trimming at V came to 2 bases and at J to 6 bases, leaving 9 bases not matched to a gene. Per the germline V gene, CDR1 is MNHEY and CDR2 is SMNVEV (reference sequence).

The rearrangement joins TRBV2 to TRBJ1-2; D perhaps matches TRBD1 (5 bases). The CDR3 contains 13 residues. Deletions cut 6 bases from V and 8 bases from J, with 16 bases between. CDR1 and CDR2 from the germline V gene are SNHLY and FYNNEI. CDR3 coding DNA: TGTGCCAGCAGCGTTCCGGGACGCGAAGGCTACACCTTC. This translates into CASSVPGREGYTF.